Listed below are T cell receptor beta chains from one sample, sequenced in a study of blood T cell repertoires in COVID-19. Assay used: immunoSEQ multiplex PCR; TCRdb lists only in-frame clones, some missing. This sample has 20,000 to 30,000 clones; about 80% occur once, and the top ten carry roughly a quarter. Sequences were obtained from peripheral blood. The source is a human donor in a cohort sampled during active COVID-19. Both conserved end residues are part of each CDR3. D genes are given only for firm matches. Expanded clones are given a class, and other clones once, few, many or no size at all.

V	D	size	J	CDR3	DNA
TRBV6-1	TRBD1	NA	TRBJ1-2	CASSDSDRENYGYTF	TGTGCCAGCAGTGACTCGGACAGGGAAAACTATGGCTACACCTTC
TRBV19	TRBD1	NA	TRBJ2-2	CASLPGTANTGELFF	TGTGCCAGCCTACCGGGGACAGCGAACACCGGGGAGCTGTTTTTT
TRBV7-9	TRBD2	NA	TRBJ2-1	CASSAGGNEQFF	TGTGCCAGCAGCGCGGGGGGGAATGAGCAGTTCTTC
TRBV9	TRBD2	NA	TRBJ2-2	CASSSLAGGSKAGELFF	TGTGCCAGCAGCTCACTAGCGGGAGGGAGTAAGGCCGGGGAGCTGTTTTTT
TRBV4-2	TRBD2	NA	TRBJ2-5	CASSLSKYSGGLQETQYF	TGTGCCAGCAGCCTCTCCAAGTATAGCGGGGGCCTCCAAGAGACCCAGTACTTC
TRBV6-2/TRBV6-3	NA	NA	TRBJ2-7	CASSILYEQYF	TGTGCCAGCAGTATACTCTACGAGCAGTACTTC
TRBV30	TRBD2	NA	TRBJ2-1	CAGTPRGLAGPGLRFF	TGTGCCGGGACGCCTCGGGGGCTAGCGGGCCCGGGATTAAGGTTCTTC
TRBV4-2	NA	few	TRBJ2-1	CASSQDYAGRRDEQFF	TGTGCCAGCAGCCAAGACTATGCAGGCCGCCGCGATGAGCAGTTCTTC
TRBV7-9	TRBD1	NA	TRBJ2-5	CASSSFQGVEETQYF	TGTGCCAGCAGTTCGTTCCAGGGGGTCGAGGAGACCCAGTACTTC
TRBV24-1	NA	NA	TRBJ2-3	CATSDSRGSDTQYF	TGTGCCACCAGTGATAGCAGGGGCTCAGATACGCAGTATTTT
TRBV7-2	TRBD1	NA	TRBJ1-5	CASSSGQLTQPQHF	TGTGCCAGCAGCTCGGGACAGCTCACTCAGCCCCAGCATTTT
TRBV4-3	TRBD2	NA	TRBJ2-3	CASSQLAGETDTQYF	TGCGCCAGCAGCCAACTAGCGGGGGAGACAGATACGCAGTATTTT
TRBV6-5	TRBD2	NA	TRBJ2-3	CASSYRASGDTQYF	TGTGCCAGCAGTTACCGGGCTAGCGGAGATACGCAGTATTTT
TRBV5-1	TRBD1	NA	TRBJ1-2	CASSLVGTGEHGYTF	TGCGCCAGCAGCTTGGTCGGGACAGGGGAACATGGCTACACCTTC
TRBV6-2/TRBV6-3	TRBD2	medium-sized	TRBJ2-3	CASSPRLAGGFTDTQYF	TGTGCCAGCAGTCCCCGGTTAGCGGGGGGGTTCACAGATACGCAGTATTTT
TRBV11-3	TRBD1	NA	TRBJ2-5	CASSHRYTTGGQETQYF	TGTGCCAGCAGTCATCGCTATACAACAGGGGGCCAAGAGACCCAGTACTTC
TRBV19	TRBD1	NA	TRBJ2-3	CASSIQGLGTDTQYF	TGTGCCAGTAGCATACAGGGGTTGGGCACAGATACGCAGTATTTT
TRBV6-4	TRBD1	NA	TRBJ2-3	CASSDSQGAGDTQYF	TGTGCCAGCAGTGACTCGCAGGGGGCGGGAGATACGCAGTATTTT
TRBV10-3	NA	NA	TRBJ2-4	CAIRAQEADIQYF	TGTGCCATCAGGGCCCAGGAGGCGGACATTCAGTACTTC
TRBV28	TRBD1	NA	TRBJ1-2	CASTRAGWTGFYGYTF	TGTGCCAGCACTCGGGCGGGCTGGACAGGGTTCTATGGCTACACCTTC
TRBV6-6	NA	NA	TRBJ1-5	CASRAGTHSNQPQHF	TGTGCCAGCAGGGCAGGGACACATAGCAATCAGCCCCAGCATTTT
TRBV18	NA	NA	TRBJ2-5	CASSEGVRGFKWTQYF	TGTGCCAGCTCCGAGGGAGTCAGGGGATTTAAGTGGACCCAGTACTTC
TRBV6-6	NA	NA	TRBJ1-5	CASTQRTEDQPQHF	TGTGCCAGCACCCAGAGGACGGAGGATCAGCCCCAGCATTTT
TRBV6-2/TRBV6-3	NA	once	TRBJ2-5	CASSREFAQETQYF	TGTGCCAGCAGTCGGGAGTTTGCCCAAGAGACCCAGTACTTC
TRBV21-1	NA	once	TRBJ1-6	CASSKLSNSPLHF	TGTGCCAGCAGCAAACTTTCGAATTCACCCCTCCACTTT
TRBV27	NA	NA	TRBJ1-4	CASSPWVWQGNEKLFF	TGTGCCAGCAGCCCTTGGGTGTGGCAGGGGAATGAAAAACTGTTTTTT
TRBV18	NA	NA	TRBJ2-7	CASSLAGSSYEQYF	TGTGCCAGCTCACTCGCCGGGAGCTCCTACGAGCAGTACTTC
TRBV2	NA	NA	TRBJ1-2	CASSIYRTGGYTF	TGTGCCAGCAGTATATACAGGACCGGGGGCTACACCTTC
TRBV2	TRBD1	NA	TRBJ2-1	CASSDPGQTYNEQFF	TGTGCCAGCAGTGATCCGGGACAGACCTACAATGAGCAGTTCTTC
TRBV27	NA	NA	TRBJ1-4	CASSLSWGEATNEKLFF	TGTGCCAGCAGTTTATCTTGGGGCGAGGCAACTAATGAAAAACTGTTTTTT
TRBV30	TRBD1	NA	TRBJ1-1	CAWNEGANTEAFF	TGTGCCTGGAATGAGGGGGCGAACACTGAAGCTTTCTTT
TRBV20-1	NA	NA	TRBJ2-4	CSASPGSDIQYF	TGCAGTGCTAGTCCGGGGTCGGACATTCAGTACTTC
TRBV28	TRBD2	NA	TRBJ2-1	CASRHKSLAGGYNEQFF	TGTGCCAGCAGGCACAAGTCCTTAGCGGGAGGGTACAATGAGCAGTTCTTC
TRBV6-5	NA	NA	TRBJ2-3	CASSYTGGTGEDTQYF	TGTGCCAGCAGTTACACTGGCGGGACGGGAGAAGATACGCAGTATTTT
TRBV11-2	TRBD2	few	TRBJ2-7	CASSLTSGISYEQYF	TGTGCCAGCAGCTTAACTAGCGGGATAAGCTACGAGCAGTACTTC
TRBV5-1	NA	few	TRBJ2-3	CASSLETSGTDTQYF	TGCGCCAGCAGCTTGGAAACTAGTGGTACAGATACGCAGTATTTT
TRBV7-2	NA	NA	TRBJ2-1	CASSLAWGHNEQFF	TGTGCCAGCAGCTTAGCGTGGGGGCACAATGAGCAGTTCTTC
TRBV6-5	NA	few	TRBJ1-2	CASSYSLSGYGYGYTF	TGTGCCAGCAGTTACTCGCTGTCAGGGTATGGCTATGGCTACACCTTC
TRBV30	NA	NA	TRBJ1-6	CAWSVGTTTSPLHF	TGTGCCTGGAGTGTGGGGACAACGACTTCACCCCTCCACTTT
TRBV4-1	NA	few	TRBJ2-1	CASSPRSGANEQFF	TGCGCCAGCAGTCCAAGATCAGGGGCCAATGAGCAGTTCTTC
TRBV7-6	TRBD2	once	TRBJ2-3	CASSLISGGLSSTDTQYF	TGTGCCAGCAGCTTGATTAGCGGGGGCCTCTCGAGCACAGATACGCAGTATTTT
TRBV4-1	TRBD1	NA	TRBJ2-7	CASSPIGDRDLEQYF	TGCGCCAGCAGTCCCATAGGGGACAGAGATCTCGAGCAGTACTTC
TRBV30	TRBD2	NA	TRBJ2-1	CAWGTSGSRNEQFF	TGTGCCTGGGGGACTAGCGGGAGTAGGAATGAGCAGTTCTTC
TRBV30	NA	NA	TRBJ1-4	CAWKGPGAHEKLFF	TGTGCCTGGAAAGGCCCAGGGGCCCATGAAAAACTGTTTTTT
TRBV11-2	NA	few	TRBJ2-7	CASSSPTAYSYEQYF	TGTGCCAGCAGCTCCCCGACAGCATACTCCTACGAGCAGTACTTC
TRBV4-1	TRBD1	NA	TRBJ1-1	CASSQGTGDTEAFF	TGCGCCAGCAGCCAAGGGACAGGGGACACTGAAGCTTTCTTT
TRBV18	TRBD2	NA	TRBJ2-1	CASSGNPYNEQFF	TGTGCCAGTAGCGGGAACCCCTACAATGAGCAGTTCTTC
TRBV4-1	NA	once	TRBJ1-2	CASSQDSSSRDGYTF	TGCGCCAGCAGCCAAGATTCTTCGTCCCGGGATGGCTACACCTTC
TRBV14	TRBD1	NA	TRBJ2-7	CASSPPGTGFYEQYF	TGTGCCAGCAGCCCGCCCGGGACAGGGTTTTACGAGCAGTACTTC
TRBV3-1/TRBV3-2	TRBD1	NA	TRBJ1-3	CASSRHRGQGNTIYF	TGTGCCAGCAGCCGCCACAGGGGGCAGGGAAACACCATATATTTT
TRBV7-2	TRBD1	medium-sized	TRBJ1-5	CASSLQGAYQPQHF	TGTGCCAGCAGCCTACAGGGGGCGTATCAGCCCCAGCATTTT
TRBV10-1	NA	NA	TRBJ2-5	CASSDPTEETQYF	TGCGCCAGCAGTGACCCGACAGAAGAGACCCAGTACTTC
TRBV5-6	TRBD1	NA	TRBJ1-2	CASSFPGQGRGYTF	TGTGCCAGCAGCTTTCCGGGACAGGGCCGCGGCTACACCTTC
TRBV7-9	NA	once	TRBJ2-6	CASSLKRSGNGANVLTF	TGTGCCAGCAGCTTAAAGCGGTCCGGGAATGGGGCCAACGTCCTGACTTTC
TRBV3-1/TRBV3-2	NA	few	TRBJ2-7	CASSQVPGSSYEQYF	TGTGCCAGCAGCCAAGTCCCAGGGTCTTCCTACGAGCAGTACTTC
TRBV4-3	TRBD1	NA	TRBJ1-1	CASSRSGTGTEAFF	TGCGCCAGCAGCCGATCCGGGACAGGGACTGAAGCTTTCTTT